The 6 T cell receptor beta chains below were found in one sample sequenced in a study of T cell responses to AZD1222 COVID-19 vaccine (dated by TCRdb to 2020 to 2022). The library was produced with the immunoSEQ multiplex PCR assay. Sourced from immuneACCESS, this table was stored by TCRdb with only in-frame sequences that have V and J called. A share of the clones is absent; for the studies checked, an unresolved V gene accounts for under half, and the remainder has no known explanation. The sample includes 180,000 or so clones, with roughly 92% observed a single time. The ten biggest clones cover over 0.95% of the sample. The time point label of this sample denotes: about 28 days (+/-7) after the second vaccine dose. This sample comprised peripheral blood, obtained 28 days after the second AZD1222 dose. Receptors originate from an adult who received the AZD1222 COVID-19 vaccine.

J is TRBJ2-5 and V is TRBV7-9; possibly TRBD1 or TRBD2 for D (5 bases each). The germline gives CDR1 SEHNR, CDR2 FQNEAQ (reference sequence). The V gene lost 5 bases and the J gene lost 9 bases, with 10 bases spanning the gap. CDR3 length: 11 amino acids. CDR3 sequence (DNA): TGTGCCAGCAGCCGGGACCTTGCCCAGTACTTC. It translates to CASSRDLAQYF.

CDR3 loop: CASSIPWDRDDGYTF. The DNA of the CDR3 is TGTGCCAGTAGTATCCCCTGGGACAGGGACGATGGCTACACCTTC. The V gene is TRBV19, the J gene TRBJ1-2, with 9 bases identical to TRBD1. Germline lookup yields CDR1 LNHDA and CDR2 SQIVND (reference sequence). The ends lost 3 bases at V and 6 bases at J; junction bases unmatched: 8. CDR3 length equals 15 residues.

This chain uses TRBV15 with TRBJ2-2, with 10 bases identical to TRBD2. This CDR3 comprises 18 residues. V lost 0 bases and J lost 3; bases outside the gene matches: 7. Germline CDR1 and CDR2: LNHNV and YYDKDF (reference sequence). The CDR3 here is CATSRESFSGGYTGELFF. The CDR3 nucleotides read TGTGCCACCAGCAGAGAATCTTTTAGCGGGGGGTACACCGGGGAGCTGTTTTTT.

V usage is TRBV9 and J usage is TRBJ1-6, with TRBD1 as a possible D gene (6 bases). The V gene lost 4 bases and the J gene lost 14 bases, with 19 bases spanning the gap. This CDR3 has 14 residues. The V gene's germline CDR1 is SGDLS and CDR2 YYNGEE. The CDR3, as DNA: TGTGCCAGCAGCCCCTCGGACAGCTTCCCAACCCTCCACTTT. Protein: CASSPSDSFPTLHF.

This chain uses TRBV7-9 with TRBJ1-2, with 7 bases matching TRBD1. Trimming took 2 bases from V and 2 from J; bases not matched to a gene: 2. From germline, CDR1 is SEHNR and CDR2 FQNEAQ (reference sequence). This CDR3 spans 14 amino acids. The DNA for the CDR3 is TGTGCCAGCAGCTTACAACAGGGGAACTATGGCTACACCTTC. Translation gives CASSLQQGNYGYTF.

J is TRBJ1-1 and V is TRBV7-2, with unresolved D. The CDR3 length is 15 residues. The germline V gene encodes CDR1 SGHTA and CDR2 FQGNSA. V lost 2 bases and J lost 0, with 10 bases in between. Here the CDR3 DNA reads TGTGCCAGCAGCTTATGGAGCCAAATGAACACTGAAGCTTTCTTT. Translated: CASSLWSQMNTEAFF.